These T cell receptor beta chains were read from a single sample in a study of cytomegalovirus exposure and HLA in healthy donors. Only in-frame clones appear in the TCRdb table, and some are missing; sequencing was by immunoSEQ multiplex PCR. Of 100,000 to 150,000 clones in the sample, about 11% were seen once. The sequenced sample was PBMCs. These receptors all come from a woman younger than 35 in good health and CMV-seropositive. Each CDR3 is given with its conserved first and last residue. Each record gives: V gene, J gene, clone size, CDR3 protein. Clone sizes are given selectively: once, few, many, or a class where the clone is expanded.

v_gene: TRBV28
j_gene: TRBJ2-3
abundance: few
CDR3aa: CASSPFTDTQYF

v_gene: TRBV5-1
j_gene: TRBJ2-1
abundance: few
CDR3aa: CASQWGGRASYNEQFF

v_gene: TRBV7-9
j_gene: TRBJ2-1
abundance: -
CDR3aa: CASSHGAGGKYEQFF

v_gene: TRBV4-2
j_gene: TRBJ1-4
abundance: few
CDR3aa: CASSQSSGNEKLFF

v_gene: TRBV18
j_gene: TRBJ2-5
abundance: few
CDR3aa: CASSSNPDGGTQYF

v_gene: TRBV30
j_gene: TRBJ1-2
abundance: -
CDR3aa: CAWNIAGGGYTF

v_gene: TRBV18
j_gene: TRBJ2-5
abundance: -
CDR3aa: CASSRLESKETQYF

v_gene: TRBV5-1
j_gene: TRBJ1-1
abundance: few
CDR3aa: CASGKATGGSTEAFF

v_gene: TRBV13
j_gene: TRBJ1-2
abundance: -
CDR3aa: CASSFTRRGDPLGYTF

v_gene: TRBV20-1
j_gene: TRBJ1-5
abundance: few
CDR3aa: CSARDVVTQHF

v_gene: TRBV5-1
j_gene: TRBJ2-7
abundance: -
CDR3aa: CASSLSGYEQYF

v_gene: TRBV6-1
j_gene: TRBJ2-7
abundance: few
CDR3aa: CASSSTGLGRYEQYF

v_gene: TRBV28
j_gene: TRBJ2-7
abundance: -
CDR3aa: CASSLAGGSYEQYF

v_gene: TRBV25-1
j_gene: TRBJ2-1
abundance: -
CDR3aa: CASSRLAGLSYNEQFF

v_gene: TRBV4-1
j_gene: TRBJ1-2
abundance: -
CDR3aa: CASSQDFWPGESNYGYTF

v_gene: TRBV28
j_gene: TRBJ1-2
abundance: -
CDR3aa: CASSSPGSLYGYTF